The 30 T cell receptor beta chains listed next were all sequenced from one sample in a study of CD8 T cells in acute hepatitis C reinfection. This table comes from immunoSEQ multiplex PCR, and its TCRdb copy is limited to in-frame clones, with some not included. The sample contains thousands of clones, around 41% of which appear only once. Notes on the study in general: TRBV04 and TRBV06 were preferentially used in all groups, not explained by naive pool overrepresentation.

Time point described: acute HCV infection, within 168 days of estimated infection date. No in vitro expansion preceded sequencing of these hepatitis C virus-specific cells, which were studied ex vivo. The specimen comprised HCV NS3-1073 tetramer-sorted CD8+ T cells from PBMCs, sampled during acute infection. These receptors were taken from a man younger than 40 with chronic hepatitis C.

V and J are TRBV6-6 and TRBJ2-1; D is possibly TRBD2 (6 bases). The V gene lost 7 bases and the J gene lost 11 bases, with 24 bases spanning the gap. This CDR3 is built from 15 residues. Looked up from germline, CDR1 is MNHNY and CDR2 is SVGAGI (reference sequence). The CDR3 here is CASMREVAAPGKQFF. Here the CDR3 DNA reads TGTGCCAGCATGAGGGAAGTAGCGGCCCCGGGCAAGCAGTTCTTC.

Here the CDR3 reads CASSIFQFYGYTF. DNA of the CDR3: TGTGCCAGTAGTATTTTTCAGTTCTATGGCTACACCTTC. The V gene is TRBV19, the J gene TRBJ1-2; no definite D call. V lost 3 bases and J 4 bases, leaving 9 bases between the germline ends. The CDR3 loop spans 13 amino acids. Per the germline V gene, CDR1 is LNHDA and CDR2 is SQIVND (reference sequence).

This clone counts as medium-sized. V and J are TRBV4-2 and TRBJ2-1; 7 nucleotides align to TRBD1. The junction had 12 bases not matched to a gene; V was cut back by 0 bases and J by 4 bases. The CDR3 is 18 residues long. Germline V gene data show CDR1 as LGHNA and CDR2 as YNFKEQ. The CDR3 reads CASSQEVGQSTRYNEQFF. The CDR3 nucleotides are TGTGCCAGCAGCCAAGAGGTGGGACAGAGTACAAGATACAATGAGCAGTTCTTC.

The rearrangement uses TRBV7-6 and TRBJ2-2, with D possibly being TRBD1 (6 bases). Germline lookup yields CDR1 SGHVS and CDR2 FNYEAQ. V lost 2 bases and J lost 2, with 21 bases in between. The CDR3 extends over 19 amino acids. The CDR3 coding sequence is TGTGCCAGCAGCTTACCACAGCAGGGGTCCCCAATAAACACCGGGGAGCTGTTTTTT. It codes for CASSLPQQGSPINTGELFF.

In its sample, this clone was seen once. V and J are TRBV4-2 and TRBJ2-2; the match to TRBD1 covers 7 bases. The CDR3 spans 15 residues. CDR1 and CDR2 from the germline V gene are LGHNA and YNFKEQ. J was trimmed by 8 bases and V by 0 bases; bases with no gene match: 6. The CDR3 here is CASSQETGEWGELFF. CDR3 coding DNA: TGTGCCAGCAGCCAAGAAACAGGGGAGTGGGGGGAGCTGTTTTTT.

This rearrangement joins TRBV4-2 to TRBJ2-7; TRBD1 matches at 7 bases. This CDR3 region has 16 residues. Germline loops: CDR1 LGHNA, CDR2 YNFKEQ. The ends lost 0 bases at V and 2 bases at J; junction bases unmatched: 7. The CDR3 sequence is CASSQENEGAPYEQYF. The CDR3, as DNA: TGTGCCAGCAGCCAAGAGAATGAGGGGGCCCCCTACGAGCAGTACTTC.

This clone is classed as medium-sized. This chain links TRBV4-2 with TRBJ2-7; maybe TRBD1 (6 bases). The CDR3 spans 16 residues. The germline gives CDR1 LGHNA, CDR2 YNFKEQ. The germline V and J ends were trimmed by 3 bases and 6 bases, with 21 bases remaining between them. Here the CDR3 reads CASSHELQGSLGEQYF. DNA for the CDR3: TGTGCCAGCAGCCATGAGTTACAGGGTTCGCTAGGCGAGCAGTACTTC.

By sample share, this clone is medium-sized. The chain is built from TRBV9 and TRBJ2-2, with a tentative D call TRBD2 (6 bases). The V and J ends lost 0 bases and 7 bases respectively, with 13 bases between them. The CDR3 extends over 15 amino acids. Germline-derived CDR1 and CDR2 are SGDLS and YYNGEE. For the CDR3, the DNA is TGTGCCAGCAGCGTAGCGGGATGGGAGGACGGGGAGCTGTTTTTT. Amino acid sequence: CASSVAGWEDGELFF.

This chain connects TRBV30 to TRBJ2-7, with D possibly being TRBD2 (6 bases). The CDR3 runs to 12 residues. Germline loops: CDR1 GTSNPN, CDR2 SVGIG (reference sequence). The germline V and J ends were trimmed by 3 bases and 7 bases, with 13 bases remaining between them. CDR3 protein: CAWRVRAGEQYF. DNA for the CDR3: TGTGCCTGGAGGGTAAGGGCGGGGGAGCAGTACTTC.

On this clone itself: The sample holds other DNA sequences that translate to the same CDR3. The V and J genes are TRBV4-2 and TRBJ2-2, with TRBD2 matching over 14 bases. CDR3 length: 17 residues. Trimming took 0 bases from V and 7 from J; bases not matched to a gene: 4. The germline V gene has CDR1 LGHNA and CDR2 YNFKEQ. In nucleotides, the CDR3 is TGTGCCAGCAGCCAAGAGACTAGCGGGGGGGCCTACGGGGAGCTGTTTTTT. Its protein is CASSQETSGGAYGELFF.

The chain carries TRBV2 and TRBJ2-3, with 9 bases matching TRBD2. This CDR3 has 17 amino acids. CDR1 is SNHLY and CDR2 is FYNNEI in the germline V gene. The J segment lost 2 bases and the V segment lost 1 base, leaving 7 bases of the junction unmatched. CDR3 DNA sequence: TGTGCCAGCAGTGAAGAACTGGGACTAGCTTACACAGATACGCAGTATTTT. Protein product: CASSEELGLAYTDTQYF. Looking up the rest from reference TRBV2 and TRBJ2-3 gives the full variable domain: EPEVTQTPSHQVTQMGQEVILRCVPISNHLYFYWYRQILGQKVEFLVSFYNNEISEKSEIFDDQFSVERPDGSNFTLKIRSTKLEDSAMYFCASSEELGLAYTDTQYFGPGTRLTVL.

V gene TRBV19 combines with J gene TRBJ2-5; the match to TRBD1 covers 8 bases. V lost 9 bases to trimming and J lost 3 bases; unmatched junction nucleotides: 6. The CDR3 length is 13 residues. Looked up from germline, CDR1 is LNHDA and CDR2 is SQIVND (reference sequence). Here the CDR3 DNA reads TGTGCCAGACGGACAGGGCGTAAAGAGACCCAGTACTTC. Translated, it gives CARRTGRKETQYF. Full variable domain (missing parts from reference TRBV19 and TRBJ2-5): DGGITQSPKYLFRKEGQNVTLSCEQNLNHDAMYWYRQDPGQGLRLIYYSQIVNDFQKGDIAEGYSVSREKKESFPLTVTSAQKNPTAFYLCARRTGRKETQYFGPGTRLLVL.

This clone was counted a few times. V and J are TRBV4-2 and TRBJ2-7, with 7 bases that match TRBD1. Germline loops: CDR1 LGHNA, CDR2 YNFKEQ. The CDR3 covers 13 residues. The V and J ends lost 1 base and 6 bases, in that order; junction bases with no gene match: 3. The CDR3 loop is CASSQGQGLEQYF. CDR3 nucleotide sequence: TGTGCCAGCAGCCAAGGACAGGGTCTCGAGCAGTACTTC.

Points on this clone: One junction end does not reproduce the germline sequence, and a read error may be involved. The CDR3 nucleotides are TGTGCCAGCAGCCAAGAGGCGGCCACTGAAGCTTTCTTT. It translates to CASSQEAATEAFF. This rearrangement joins TRBV4-1 to TRBJ1-1; D gene ambiguous. The CDR3 has 13 amino acids. Per germline, CDR1 MGHRA and CDR2 YSYEKL.

This clone has more than one count but fewer than ten. The chain links TRBV4-2 to TRBJ2-2; 11 bases are shared with TRBD2. From germline, CDR1 is LGHNA and CDR2 YNFKEQ. The junction had 3 bases not matched to a gene; V was cut back by 0 bases and J by 0 bases. This CDR3 has 18 amino acids. The CDR3: CASSQEIAGGTNTGELFF. CDR3 nucleotides: TGTGCCAGCAGCCAAGAAATAGCGGGAGGGACGAACACCGGGGAGCTGTTTTTT.

This rearrangement joins TRBV4-2 to TRBJ2-2, with unresolved D. The CDR3 totals 17 residues. Looked up from germline, CDR1 is LGHNA and CDR2 is YNFKEQ. Trimming pared 0 bases from V and 6 bases from J, leaving 17 bases between. CDR3: CASSQEVPDAAPGELFF. CDR3 bases: TGTGCCAGCAGCCAAGAAGTTCCCGACGCTGCTCCCGGGGAGCTGTTTTTT.

This clone appeared a few times. This chain joins TRBV21-1 and TRBJ2-7; the D segment call TRBD2 is taken from the table without a DNA check. TRBV21-1 is labeled a pseudogene. This CDR3 has 13 residues. The CDR3 reads CASSKVRAYEQYF. The CDR3 DNA is TGTGCCAGCAGCAAAGTTCGGGCCTACGAGCAGTACTTC.

This clone is medium-sized. The chain links TRBV5-6 to TRBJ2-1, with D maybe TRBD1 (6 bases). The length of the CDR3 is 13 residues. The ends were cut back, 4 bases at V and 9 bases at J, with 14 bases in the middle. Germline CDR1 and CDR2: SGHDT and YYEEEE. The CDR3 reads CASSTGRDTEQFF. The CDR3 DNA sequence: TGTGCCAGCAGCACGGGCCGGGACACTGAGCAGTTCTTC.

The table lists this clone with a few counts. The gene calls are TRBV7-6 and TRBJ2-2, with TRBD2 matching over 7 bases. J gave up 0 bases and V 4 bases, and 5 bases lay outside the gene matches. CDR1 is SGHVS and CDR2 is FNYEAQ in the germline V gene. The CDR3 has 16 amino acids. The CDR3 DNA is TGTGCCAGCAGCTGGGAGACTAGCTCGAACACCGGGGAGCTGTTTTTT. Translated: CASSWETSSNTGELFF. Supplemented by reference TRBV7-6 and TRBJ2-2, the full variable domain reads GAGVSQSPRYKVTKRGQDVALRCDPISGHVSLYWYRQALGQGPEFLTYFNYEAQQDKSGLPNDRFSAERPEGSISTLTIQRTEQRDSAMYRCASSWETSSNTGELFFGEGSRLTVL.

This chain connects TRBV5-5 to TRBJ2-2, with D possibly matching TRBD2 (6 bases). Germline assignment: CDR1 SGHKS and CDR2 YYEKEE (reference sequence). The CDR3 loop spans 17 amino acids. V was pared by 4 bases and J by 3 bases, with 19 bases between. CDR3 loop: CASSRFSGDGYTGELFF. The DNA for the CDR3 is TGTGCCAGCAGCCGATTCTCGGGGGACGGATACACCGGGGAGCTGTTTTTT. Filled out from reference TRBV5-5 and TRBJ2-2, the complete variable domain reads DAGVTQSPTHLIKTRGQQVTLRCSPISGHKSVSWYQQVLGQGPQFIFQYYEKEERGRGNFPDRFSARQFPNYSSELNVNALLLGDSALYLCASSRFSGDGYTGELFFGEGSRLTVL.

About this clone: This sample includes further DNA sequences coding for the same CDR3. This chain connects TRBV4-2 to TRBJ2-2; tentatively, D is TRBD1 (6 bases). CDR3 length: 17 residues. Per the germline V gene, CDR1 is LGHNA and CDR2 is YNFKEQ. Trimming cost V 0 bases and J 0 bases, with 11 bases left between them. DNA for the CDR3: TGTGCCAGCAGCCAAGAATTGGGGGCTCCGAACACCGGGGAGCTGTTTTTT. As protein: CASSQELGAPNTGELFF.

A few counts support this clone. This sample includes further DNA sequences coding for the same CDR3. The chain has TRBV19 and TRBJ2-7, with 10 bases fitting TRBD2. V shed 3 bases and J 2 bases; nucleotides not matched to a gene: 4. This CDR3 contains 15 residues. CDR1 LNHDA and CDR2 SQIVND come from the germline V gene (reference sequence). CDR3 protein: CASSIGLAAPYEQYF. In nucleotides, the CDR3 is TGTGCCAGTAGTATCGGACTAGCGGCTCCCTACGAGCAGTACTTC. Looking up the rest from reference TRBV19 and TRBJ2-7 gives the full variable domain: DGGITQSPKYLFRKEGQNVTLSCEQNLNHDAMYWYRQDPGQGLRLIYYSQIVNDFQKGDIAEGYSVSREKKESFPLTVTSAQKNPTAFYLCASSIGLAAPYEQYFGPGTRLTVT.

This clone is categorized as medium-sized. Other DNA variants within this sample encode the same CDR3. The chain uses TRBV4-2 and TRBJ1-1; D gene uncertain. Trimming took off 0 bases at V and 5 bases at J, with 7 bases between the two ends. This CDR3 is 13 amino acids long. Per germline, CDR1 LGHNA and CDR2 YNFKEQ. The CDR3 region has the DNA TGTGCCAGCAGCCAAGATTTGGGGACTGAAGCTTTCTTT. This translates into CASSQDLGTEAFF.

CDR3 sequence: CASSLSTGEPDTQYF. The CDR3, as DNA: TGTGCCAGCAGCTTGAGCACGGGGGAGCCAGATACGCAGTATTTT. The V and J genes are TRBV5-4 and TRBJ2-3; possible D gene TRBD2, 6 bases. CDR1 and CDR2 (germline): SGHNT, YYREEE (reference sequence). This CDR3 region has 15 residues. V dropped 1 base and J dropped 4 bases, with 13 bases sitting between them.

By its share, this clone is medium-sized. The V call is TRBV25-1, the J call TRBJ1-1; 10 bases agree with TRBD1. CDR1 is MGHDK, CDR2 SYGVNS, per germline. CDR3 length: 14 residues. The V and J ends lost 3 bases and 5 bases, in that order; junction bases with no gene match: 3. Here the CDR3 DNA reads TGTGCCAGCAGTGAGACAGGGGGCGGAACTGAAGCTTTCTTT. Residues: CASSETGGGTEAFF.

This clone is labeled as medium-sized. The chain couples TRBV4-2 to TRBJ1-2, with 7 bases identical to TRBD1. V lost 5 bases and J lost 7; bases outside the gene matches: 7. The CDR3 is made up of 13 amino acids. Germline V gives CDR1 LGHNA, CDR2 YNFKEQ. The CDR3 reads CASSTTGSGGYTF. The CDR3 DNA sequence: TGTGCCAGCAGCACGACAGGGAGTGGTGGCTACACCTTC.

Relative to its sample, this clone is medium-sized. The chain links TRBV10-3 to TRBJ2-5, with 13 bases that match TRBD2. V dropped 0 bases and J dropped 4; count of bases not matched to a gene: 8. There are 18 residues in the CDR3. The germline V gene has CDR1 ENHRY and CDR2 SYGVKD. Here the CDR3 reads CAISESETSGGFRETQYF. In DNA, the CDR3 is TGTGCCATCAGTGAGTCGGAGACTAGCGGGGGGTTCCGAGAGACCCAGTACTTC.

This clone counts as medium-sized. The chain recombines TRBV19 with TRBJ2-7; D gene ambiguous. The germline CDR1 and CDR2 sequences are LNHDA and SQIVND (reference sequence). The CDR3 contains 16 residues. V was cut by 0 bases and J by 0 bases, with 12 bases left in between. The CDR3: CASSIDLVKLSYEQYF. The DNA of the CDR3 is TGTGCCAGTAGTATAGATCTGGTCAAACTCTCCTACGAGCAGTACTTC.

This clone is medium-sized (0.01 to 0.1%) within its sample. The chain carries TRBV4-2 and TRBJ2-2; 10 bases are a match to TRBD2. The junction had 5 bases not matched to a gene; V was cut back by 0 bases and J by 4 bases. Germline V gene lookup returns CDR1 LGHNA and CDR2 YNFKEQ. CDR3 size: 17 residues. The CDR3 nucleotides read TGTGCCAGCAGCCAAGAGATCAGCGGGGGGGCCACCGGGGAGCTGTTTTTT. It encodes CASSQEISGGATGELFF.

This clone was detected only once. The chain joins TRBV4-3 to TRBJ1-2; unclear D gene. CDR3 size: 14 residues. In germline, CDR1 is LGHNA, CDR2 YSLEER. Trimming pared 4 bases from V and 3 bases from J, leaving 12 bases between. The CDR3 here is CASSPEWGDYGYTF. CDR3 bases: TGCGCCAGCAGCCCTGAGTGGGGAGACTATGGCTACACCTTC.